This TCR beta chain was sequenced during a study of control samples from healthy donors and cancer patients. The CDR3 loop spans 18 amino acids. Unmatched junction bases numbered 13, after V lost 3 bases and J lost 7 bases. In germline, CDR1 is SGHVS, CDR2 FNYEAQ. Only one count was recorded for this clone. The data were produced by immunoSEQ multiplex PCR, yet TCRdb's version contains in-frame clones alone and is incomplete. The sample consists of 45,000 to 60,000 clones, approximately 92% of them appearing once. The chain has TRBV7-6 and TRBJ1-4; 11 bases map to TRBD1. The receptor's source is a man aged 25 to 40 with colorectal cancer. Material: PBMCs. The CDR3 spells CASSFSVRTGTGGEKLFF. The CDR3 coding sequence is TGTGCCAGCAGCTTTTCTGTACGAACCGGGACAGGGGGTGAAAAACTGTTTTTT.